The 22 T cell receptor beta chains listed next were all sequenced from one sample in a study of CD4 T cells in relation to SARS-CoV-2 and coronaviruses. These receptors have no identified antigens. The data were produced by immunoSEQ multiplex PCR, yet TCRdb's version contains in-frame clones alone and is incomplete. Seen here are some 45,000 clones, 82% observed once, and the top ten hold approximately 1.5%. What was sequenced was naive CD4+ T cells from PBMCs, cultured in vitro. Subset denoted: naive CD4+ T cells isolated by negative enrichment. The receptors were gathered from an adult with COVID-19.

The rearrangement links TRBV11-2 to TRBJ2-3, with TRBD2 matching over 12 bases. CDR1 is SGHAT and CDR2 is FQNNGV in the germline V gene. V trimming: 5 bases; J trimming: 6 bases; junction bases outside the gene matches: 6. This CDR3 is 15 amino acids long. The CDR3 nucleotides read TGTGCCAGCAGCATACTAGCGGGAGGATCGGATACGCAGTATTTT. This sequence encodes CASSILAGGSDTQYF. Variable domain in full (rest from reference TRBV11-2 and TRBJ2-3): EAGVAQSPRYKIIEKRQSVAFWCNPISGHATLYWYQQILGQGPKLLIQFQNNGVVDDSQLPKDRFSAERLKGVDSTLKIQPAKLEDSAVYLCASSILAGGSDTQYFGPGTRLTVL.

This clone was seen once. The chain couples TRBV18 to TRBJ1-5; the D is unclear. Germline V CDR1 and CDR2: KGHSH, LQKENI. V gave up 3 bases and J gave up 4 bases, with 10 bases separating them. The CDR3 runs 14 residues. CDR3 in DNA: TGTGCCAGCTCACCGGGTTCGGGTAATCAGCCCCAGCATTTT. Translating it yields CASSPGSGNQPQHF. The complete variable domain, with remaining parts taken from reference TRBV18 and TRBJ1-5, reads NAGVMQNPRHLVRRRGQEARLRCSPMKGHSHVYWYRQLPEEGLKFMVYLQKENIIDESGMPKERFSAEFPKEGPSILRIQQVVRGDSAAYFCASSPGSGNQPQHFGDGTRLSIL.

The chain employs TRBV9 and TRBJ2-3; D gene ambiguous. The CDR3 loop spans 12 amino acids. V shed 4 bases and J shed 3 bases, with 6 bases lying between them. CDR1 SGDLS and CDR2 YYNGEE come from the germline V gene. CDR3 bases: TGTGCCAGCAGCTTAGAGACAGATACGCAGTATTTT. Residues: CASSLETDTQYF.

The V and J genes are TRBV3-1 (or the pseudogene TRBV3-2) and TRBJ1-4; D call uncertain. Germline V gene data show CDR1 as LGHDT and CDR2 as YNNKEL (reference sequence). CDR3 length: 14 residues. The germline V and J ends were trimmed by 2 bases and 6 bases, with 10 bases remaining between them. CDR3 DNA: TGTGCCAGCAGCCAACGGGCCTACGATGAAAAACTGTTTTTT. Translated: CASSQRAYDEKLFF.

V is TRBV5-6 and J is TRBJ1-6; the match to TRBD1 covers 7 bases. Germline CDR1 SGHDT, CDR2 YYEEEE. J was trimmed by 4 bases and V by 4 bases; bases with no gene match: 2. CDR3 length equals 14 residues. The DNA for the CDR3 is TGTGCCAGCAGCGGGGGACAGTATAATTCACCCCTCCACTTT. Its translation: CASSGGQYNSPLHF.

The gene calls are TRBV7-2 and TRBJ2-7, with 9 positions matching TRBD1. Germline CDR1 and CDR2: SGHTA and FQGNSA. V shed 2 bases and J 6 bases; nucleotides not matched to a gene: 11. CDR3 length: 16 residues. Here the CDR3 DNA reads TGTGCCAGCAGCTTACCGCCCGGGACAGGGAGCCCCGAGCAGTACTTC. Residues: CASSLPPGTGSPEQYF.

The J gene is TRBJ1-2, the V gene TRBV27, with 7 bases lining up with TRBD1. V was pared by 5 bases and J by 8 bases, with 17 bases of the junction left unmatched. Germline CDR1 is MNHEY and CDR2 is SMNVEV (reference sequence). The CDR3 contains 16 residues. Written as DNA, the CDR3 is TGTGCCAGCAGTCCATTCAATCGAGCAGGGGGTTGGGGCTACACCTTC. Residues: CASSPFNRAGGWGYTF.

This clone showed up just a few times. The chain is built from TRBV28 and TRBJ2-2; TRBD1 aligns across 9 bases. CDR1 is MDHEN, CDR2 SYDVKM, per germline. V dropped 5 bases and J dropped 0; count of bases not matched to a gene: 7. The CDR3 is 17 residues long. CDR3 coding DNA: TGTGCCAGCAGTCCCCCAACAGGGGGCCCGAACACCGGGGAGCTGTTTTTT. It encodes CASSPPTGGPNTGELFF.

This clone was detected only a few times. The CDR3 spells CATKGPSSYNSPLHF. CDR3 DNA: TGTGCCACGAAGGGTCCCAGCTCCTATAATTCACCCCTCCACTTT. This chain joins TRBV28 and TRBJ1-6; D gene unclear. The germline V gene encodes CDR1 MDHEN and CDR2 SYDVKM. This CDR3 contains 15 residues. Trimming shortened V by 10 bases and J by 0 bases, and 13 bases separated the two germline ends.

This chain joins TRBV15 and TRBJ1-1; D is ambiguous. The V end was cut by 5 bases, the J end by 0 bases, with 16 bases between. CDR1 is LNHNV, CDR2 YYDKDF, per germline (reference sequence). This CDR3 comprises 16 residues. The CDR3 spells CATSPPEGIMNTEAFF. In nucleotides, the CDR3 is TGTGCCACCAGCCCGCCCGAGGGAATAATGAACACTGAAGCTTTCTTT.

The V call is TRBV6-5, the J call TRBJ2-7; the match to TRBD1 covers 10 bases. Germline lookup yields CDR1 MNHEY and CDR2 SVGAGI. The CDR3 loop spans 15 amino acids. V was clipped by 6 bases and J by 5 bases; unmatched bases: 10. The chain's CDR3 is CASRWTGTGVDEQYF. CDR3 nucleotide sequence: TGTGCCAGCAGGTGGACCGGGACAGGGGTGGACGAGCAGTACTTC.

The CDR3 DNA reads TGTGCCAGCAGTACCGGGACAGCGGCCACAGATACGCAGTATTTT. Translation: CASSTGTAATDTQYF. The genes are TRBV28 and TRBJ2-3, with 7 bases fitting TRBD1. Losses at the gene ends were 5 bases for V and 2 bases for J; bases not matched to a gene: 7. Per germline, CDR1 MDHEN and CDR2 SYDVKM. There are 15 residues in the CDR3. Using reference TRBV28 and TRBJ2-3 for the parts outside the CDR3, the full variable domain is DVKVTQSSRYLVKRTGEKVFLECVQDMDHENMFWYRQDPGLGLRLIYFSYDVKMKEKGDIPEGYSVSREKKERFSLILESASTNQTSMYLCASSTGTAATDTQYFGPGTRLTVL.

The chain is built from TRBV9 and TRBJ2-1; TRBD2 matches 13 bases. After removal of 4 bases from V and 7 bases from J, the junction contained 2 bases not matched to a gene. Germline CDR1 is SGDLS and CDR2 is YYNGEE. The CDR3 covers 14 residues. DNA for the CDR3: TGTGCCAGCAGCCGGACTAGCGGGAGTAATGAGCAGTTCTTC. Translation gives CASSRTSGSNEQFF.

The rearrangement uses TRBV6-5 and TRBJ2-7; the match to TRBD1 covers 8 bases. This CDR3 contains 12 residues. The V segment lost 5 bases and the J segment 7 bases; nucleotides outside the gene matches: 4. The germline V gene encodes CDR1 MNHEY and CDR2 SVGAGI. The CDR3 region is CASSRTGWEQYF. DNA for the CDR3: TGTGCCAGCAGTCGGACAGGGTGGGAGCAGTACTTC.

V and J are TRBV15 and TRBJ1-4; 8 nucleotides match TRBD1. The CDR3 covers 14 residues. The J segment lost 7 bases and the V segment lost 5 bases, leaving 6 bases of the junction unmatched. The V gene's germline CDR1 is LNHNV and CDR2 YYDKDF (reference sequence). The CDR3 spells CATSAGGASEKLFF. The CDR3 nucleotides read TGTGCCACCAGCGCAGGGGGCGCAAGTGAAAAACTGTTTTTT.

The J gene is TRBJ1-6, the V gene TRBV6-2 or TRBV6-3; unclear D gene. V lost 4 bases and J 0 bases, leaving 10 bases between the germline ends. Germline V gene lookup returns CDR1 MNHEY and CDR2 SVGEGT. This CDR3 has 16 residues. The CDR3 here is CASSSAGSSYNSPLHF. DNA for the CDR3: TGTGCCAGCAGTTCCGCTGGGAGCTCCTATAATTCACCCCTCCACTTT.

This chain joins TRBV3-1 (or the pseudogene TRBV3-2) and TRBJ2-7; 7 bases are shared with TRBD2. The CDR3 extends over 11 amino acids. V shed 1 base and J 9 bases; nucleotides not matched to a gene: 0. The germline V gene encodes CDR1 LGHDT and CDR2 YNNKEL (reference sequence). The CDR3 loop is CASSQAGGQYF. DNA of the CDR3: TGTGCCAGCAGCCAAGCGGGGGGGCAGTACTTC.

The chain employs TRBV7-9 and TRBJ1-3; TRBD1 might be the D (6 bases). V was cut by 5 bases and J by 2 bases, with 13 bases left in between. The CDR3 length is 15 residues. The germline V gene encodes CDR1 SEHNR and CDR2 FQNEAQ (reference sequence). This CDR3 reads CASSDTYRAGNTIYF. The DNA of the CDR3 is TGTGCCAGCAGCGATACATACAGGGCTGGAAACACCATATATTTT.

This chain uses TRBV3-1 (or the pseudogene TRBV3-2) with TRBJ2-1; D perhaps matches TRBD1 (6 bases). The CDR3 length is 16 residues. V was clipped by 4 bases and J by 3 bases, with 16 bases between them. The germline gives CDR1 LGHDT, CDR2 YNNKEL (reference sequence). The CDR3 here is CASSLPGQSVYNEQFF. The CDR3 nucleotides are TGTGCCAGCAGCCTCCCGGGACAATCTGTCTACAATGAGCAGTTCTTC.

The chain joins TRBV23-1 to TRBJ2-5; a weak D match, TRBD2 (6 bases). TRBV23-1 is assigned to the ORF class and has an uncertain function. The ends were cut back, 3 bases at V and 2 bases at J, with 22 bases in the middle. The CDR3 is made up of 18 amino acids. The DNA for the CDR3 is TGCGCCAGCAGTCAGATTCTCAGGCGGGGCACGACACAAGAGACCCAGTACTTC. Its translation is CASSQILRRGTTQETQYF.

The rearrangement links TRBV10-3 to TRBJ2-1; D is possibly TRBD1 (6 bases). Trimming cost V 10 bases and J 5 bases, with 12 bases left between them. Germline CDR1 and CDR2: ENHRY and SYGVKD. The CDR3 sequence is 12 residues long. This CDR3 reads CATTEGDNEQFF. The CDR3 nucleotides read TGTGCCACGACAGAGGGGGACAATGAGCAGTTCTTC.

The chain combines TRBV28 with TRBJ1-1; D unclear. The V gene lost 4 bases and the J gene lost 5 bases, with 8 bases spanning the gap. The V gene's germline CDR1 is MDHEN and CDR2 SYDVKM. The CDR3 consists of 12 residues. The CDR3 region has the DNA TGTGCCAGCAGTTCCTCGGGGACTGAAGCTTTCTTT. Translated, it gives CASSSSGTEAFF.